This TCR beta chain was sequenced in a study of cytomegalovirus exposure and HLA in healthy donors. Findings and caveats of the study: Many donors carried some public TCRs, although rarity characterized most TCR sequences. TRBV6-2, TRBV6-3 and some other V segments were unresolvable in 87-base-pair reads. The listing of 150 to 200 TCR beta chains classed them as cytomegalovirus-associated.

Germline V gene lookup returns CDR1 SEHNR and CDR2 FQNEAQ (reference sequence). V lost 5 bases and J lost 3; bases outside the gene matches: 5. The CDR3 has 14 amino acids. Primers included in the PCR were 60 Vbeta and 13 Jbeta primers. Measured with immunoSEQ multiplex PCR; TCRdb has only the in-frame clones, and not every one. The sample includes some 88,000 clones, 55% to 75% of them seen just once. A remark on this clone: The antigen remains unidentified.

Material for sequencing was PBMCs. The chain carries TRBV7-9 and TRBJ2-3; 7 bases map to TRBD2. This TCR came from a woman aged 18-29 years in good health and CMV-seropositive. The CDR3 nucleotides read TGTGCCAGCAGCAAGGCGGGAGATACAGATACGCAGTATTTT. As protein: CASSKAGDTDTQYF. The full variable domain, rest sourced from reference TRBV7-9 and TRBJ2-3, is DTGVSQNPRHKITKRGQNVTFRCDPISEHNRLYWYRQTLGQGPEFLTYFQNEAQLEKSRLLSDRFSAERPKGSFSTLEIQRTEQGDSAMYLCASSKAGDTDTQYFGPGTRLTVL.